The 10 T cell receptor beta chains in this list originate from one sample, sequenced in a study of blood T cell repertoires in COVID-19. Measured with immunoSEQ multiplex PCR; TCRdb has only the in-frame clones, and not every one. The repertoire holds some 150,000 clones, just under 85% seen once, with about 3.2% in the top ten. Sequencing used peripheral blood. The receptors come from a woman aged 35 to 49 with active or convalescent COVID-19.

The CDR3 is CASSLGRWGNQPQHF. In DNA form, the CDR3 reads TGTGCCAGCAGTTTAGGGCGTTGGGGCAATCAGCCCCAGCATTTT. The chain joins TRBV28 to TRBJ1-5; no firm D call. The V gene's germline CDR1 is MDHEN and CDR2 SYDVKM. Trimming left V 2 bases short and J 2 bases short, with 10 bases between. The CDR3 has 15 amino acids.

CDR3 bases: TGTGCCAGCAGTGTTTATGGGTTGGGACAGGGAGGATATTGGGGCTACACCTTC. This encodes CASSVYGLGQGGYWGYTF. The rearrangement joins TRBV2 to TRBJ1-2; 9 nucleotides agree with TRBD1. The CDR3 has 18 residues. Germline-derived CDR1 and CDR2 are SNHLY and FYNNEI. V was clipped by 4 bases and J by 8 bases; unmatched bases: 20.

The chain couples TRBV24-1 to TRBJ2-5; TRBD1 agrees at 9 bases. Germline V gene sequence: CDR1 KGHDR, CDR2 SFDVKD. Trimming removed 4 bases from V and 3 bases from J; junction bases left unmatched: 8. The CDR3 contains 16 residues. CDR3 sequence (DNA): TGTGCCACCAGTGACCCCGGACAGGGGAAAAAAGAGACCCAGTACTTC. This sequence encodes CATSDPGQGKKETQYF.

The chain joins TRBV7-9 to TRBJ1-5; TRBD1 aligns across 9 bases. CDR3 length: 15 residues. Germline V gene lookup returns CDR1 SEHNR and CDR2 FQNEAQ (reference sequence). Losses at the gene ends were 5 bases for V and 6 bases for J; bases not matched to a gene: 8. DNA for the CDR3: TGTGCCAGCAGCCCCCCCGGGACAGGGAGTCAGCCCCAGCATTTT. This gives the protein CASSPPGTGSQPQHF.

J is TRBJ1-6 and V is TRBV27; D call uncertain. CDR1 MNHEY and CDR2 SMNVEV come from the germline V gene (reference sequence). Between the trimmed V and J ends, which lost 3 bases and 6 bases, there was a span of 12 bases. The CDR3 is 15 residues long. CDR3 nucleotide sequence: TGTGCCAGCAGTTTCTCTGTTGAGGGTAATTCACCCCTCCACTTT. Translating it yields CASSFSVEGNSPLHF.

The CDR3 loop reads CASSVGQTELFF. The CDR3 DNA is TGTGCCAGCAGCGTAGGACAGACCGAACTGTTTTTT. The V and J genes are TRBV9 and TRBJ1-4; maybe TRBD1 (5 bases). CDR1 is SGDLS, CDR2 YYNGEE, per germline. This CDR3 has 12 amino acids. The ends were cut back, 0 bases at V and 12 bases at J, with 9 bases in the middle.

V gene TRBV28 combines with J gene TRBJ1-1; D possibly corresponds to TRBD1 (6 bases). V was trimmed by 2 bases and J by 5 bases, leaving 12 bases between them. There are 14 residues in the CDR3. The germline gives CDR1 MDHEN, CDR2 SYDVKM. CDR3 DNA: TGTGCCAGCAGTTTACAACAGGGACGGACTGAAGCTTTCTTT. Encoded protein: CASSLQQGRTEAFF.

The rearrangement links TRBV24-1 to TRBJ2-4, with D perhaps TRBD1 (6 bases). Germline V gene data show CDR1 as KGHDR and CDR2 as SFDVKD. The CDR3 has 15 residues. The V and J ends lost 2 bases and 3 bases respectively, with 10 bases between them. The CDR3 DNA is TGTGCCACCAGTGATTCCAGGGGATACAAAAACATTCAGTACTTC. This gives the protein CATSDSRGYKNIQYF.

This chain joins TRBV4-2 and TRBJ1-2; 7 bases map to TRBD1. V lost 1 base, J lost 4 bases, and 6 bases stayed unmatched. CDR3 length: 15 amino acids. CDR1 is LGHNA and CDR2 is YNFKEQ in the germline V gene. The CDR3 reads CASSQAPTGSYGYTF. In DNA form, the CDR3 reads TGTGCCAGCAGCCAAGCCCCGACAGGGAGCTATGGCTACACCTTC.

The V call is TRBV5-6, the J call TRBJ2-3, with TRBD2 matching over 7 bases. The CDR3 runs to 17 residues. Germline values: CDR1 SGHDT, CDR2 YYEEEE. V lost 7 bases to trimming and J lost 0 bases; unmatched junction nucleotides: 14. In DNA form, the CDR3 reads TGTGCCAGCCAGCGGTGGATGGCGGGAGATAGCACAGATACGCAGTATTTT. It encodes CASQRWMAGDSTDTQYF.